This T cell receptor beta chain is drawn from a study of cytomegalovirus exposure and HLA in healthy donors. PCR amplification relied on 60 Vbeta primers (plus 13 Jbeta primers). Only in-frame clones appear in the TCRdb table, and some are missing; sequencing was by immunoSEQ multiplex PCR. This sample contains 200,000 to 250,000 clones. The CDR3 is 14 amino acids. The germline V gene has CDR1 MDHEN and CDR2 SYDVKM. Germline trimming cut 2 bases from V and 5 bases from J; bases unmatched to any gene: 3. The chain couples TRBV28 to TRBJ1-2; TRBD1 aligns across 9 bases. The sample taken for sequencing was PBMCs. The sequence derives from a young woman in good health and CMV-seropositive. The CDR3 reads CASSLPGQGYGYTF. The DNA of the CDR3 is TGTGCCAGCAGTTTACCCGGACAGGGGTATGGCTACACCTTC.